The clone carrying this T cell receptor (beta chain) has just a few counts. The length of the CDR3 is 15 residues. Trimming stripped 0 bases from V and 8 bases from J, with 13 bases between. Germline CDR1 is SGHTA and CDR2 is FQGTGA. The data are from a study of T-cell memory formation after mild COVID-19. TCRdb re-derived calls from the 5' RACE reads in MiXCR, one entry per CDR3 protein. The table includes about 250,000 distinct CDR3 sequences, approximately 15% detected once. Sequences were obtained from PBMCs or a T cell subset sorted from them (not recorded which). The clonotype originates from an adult woman who had mild COVID-19 (a few samples of this study predate the infection). Cell type and time point are not known. The V gene is TRBV7-3, the J gene TRBJ2-2, with a possible D match to TRBD2 (6 bases). Here the CDR3 DNA reads TGTGCCAGCAGCTTAACTGGGGGGTCGGCGGGGGAGCTGTTTTTT. Translated, it gives CASSLTGGSAGELFF.